This note documents a single T cell receptor (beta chain) sequence. Which antigen it targets is not known. Per-base quality was not reported, and no clone a single base away is much larger than it. TCRbeta CDR3 regions were amplified from genomic DNA using the immunoSEQ Assay, a bias-controlled multiplex PCR. Concerning the study's data processing: The number of nucleated cells in each sample was estimated by amplification of reference gene primers within the assay. To quantify the absolute abundance of each unique TCRbeta CDR3 rearrangement, sequence reads were collapsed and filtered. Productive Simpson clonality was computed per sample as the square root of Simpson's diversity index over productive rearrangements. TCRdb retrieved this table from immuneACCESS and kept in-frame rearrangements only. Not all clones are present; in checked studies, unresolved V genes account for under half, and no reason is known for the remainder. That table gives V, J and clone size, and the DNA gave D and trimming. The sample table lists under 450,000 clones, around 87% of them with a count of one. The ten largest make up approximately 1.3% of the sample.

The record originates from a study of blood T cell repertoires in COVID-19 (dated by TCRdb to 2018 to 2021). Study-level background: The collaborator samples originated in the United States, Italy and Spain and spanned the acute and convalescent phases of COVID-19. The material from the prospective study consisted of cDNA or gDNA derived from T cells, B-cell-depleted T cells, or PBMCs. Deeply sampled blood TCRbeta repertoires from subjects exposed to, actively infected with, or recovered from COVID-19 were included in the dataset. The repertoires were made available in a free public database intended to serve as a resource for research on the immune response to SARS-CoV-2. The samples were drawn from two sources: the first 160 participants of the ongoing ImmuneRACE study, and some 1,300 subjects contributed by 6 global collaborators. Nearly every sample came with metadata listing a de-identified subject ID, COVID-19 status, age in years and sex. Where available, HLA class I and class II types were taken from metadata supplied by the sample provider and were not determined by assay-based typing. General conclusions and limits of the study: Clinical and demographic metadata were provided uncurated, with the amount varying by source and participant.

Participants in the prospective study were enrolled through a virtual design, were aged roughly 18 to 95 years, and lived in roughly 26 United States geographic areas. To assign participants to cohorts, the prospective study relied on clinical history that participants themselves reported in a screening survey and a study questionnaire. ImmuneRACE Cohort 3 recovered participants were defined by two consecutive negative NP/OP PCR tests, healthcare professional clearance, or symptom resolution. Each participant in the prospective study had whole blood, serum and a nasopharyngeal or oropharyngeal swab collected by mobile phlebotomists. Additional blood draws and questionnaires over a roughly two-month period could optionally be provided by prospective study participants. Before DNA extraction, blood samples from the prospective study were shipped at room temperature or frozen. The CDR3, cysteine through phenylalanine, is 13 amino acids long. Of all the DNA, just the CDR3 is kept, 39 bases in frame from base 1. CDR1 and CDR2, looked up from the germline V gene (reference sequence), are WNHNN and SYGVQD. A distance of 8 bases separates the germline ends of V and J, which lose 0 bases and 8 bases respectively.

In this chain, TRBV10-1 is recombined with TRBJ2-1; no confident D gene assignment can be made. The sample taken for sequencing was PBMCs or T cells enriched from blood (not recorded which). The origin of this receptor is a man aged 25 to 40 who had recovered from COVID-19. The CDR3 is CASSESKHYEQFF. The DNA sequence is as follows: TGCGCCAGCAGTGAGTCGAAGCATTATGAGCAGTTCTTC.